Listed below are T cell receptor beta chains from one sample, sequenced in a study of blood T cell repertoires in COVID-19. Only in-frame clones appear in the TCRdb table, and some are missing; sequencing was by immunoSEQ multiplex PCR. The sample includes approximately 240,000 clones, roughly 84% of them seen just once. The specimen sequenced was peripheral blood. The origin of the receptors is a woman in her 40s who had recovered from COVID-19. The CDR3 runs from the conserved cysteine through the conserved F or W. A D gene is named only where the DNA matches it firmly. Clone size, where shown, is once, few, many, or a class for clones that have expanded.

v_call	d_call	clone_size	j_call	cdr3_length	cdr3_aa	cdr3_nt
TRBV29-1	TRBD1	.	TRBJ1-2	14	CSVPYTTGVGGYTF	TGCAGCGTTCCCTACACTACAGGGGTTGGTGGCTACACCTTC
TRBV12-3/TRBV12-4	.	.	TRBJ2-5	13	CASSLRRGKTQYF	TGTGCCAGCAGTTTGAGAAGGGGCAAGACCCAGTACTTC
TRBV10-3	.	.	TRBJ2-7	17	CAISDREKGTGVYEQYF	TGTGCCATCAGTGATCGGGAGAAGGGGACGGGGGTCTACGAGCAGTACTTC
TRBV30	TRBD1	.	TRBJ1-5	16	CAWRSSGTGGHQPQHF	TGTGCCTGGAGGAGCTCCGGGACAGGGGGGCATCAGCCCCAGCATTTT
TRBV7-2	.	.	TRBJ2-1	16	CASSLRTSSSYNEQFF	TGTGCCAGCAGCTTACGAACTAGCAGCTCCTACAATGAGCAGTTCTTC
TRBV18	TRBD1	.	TRBJ2-3	17	CASSPQGLTGVSDTQYF	TGTGCCAGCTCACCACAGGGATTGACAGGGGTGTCAGATACGCAGTATTTT
TRBV29-1	.	.	TRBJ2-3	13	CSVEGGRADTQYF	TGCAGCGTGGAGGGGGGGAGAGCAGATACGCAGTATTTT
TRBV18	TRBD1	.	TRBJ1-2	16	CASSPVGQGDYYGYTF	TGTGCCAGCTCACCCGTTGGACAGGGGGATTACTATGGCTACACCTTC
TRBV7-2	.	once	TRBJ1-2	15	CASSREANLNYGYTF	TGTGCCAGCAGCCGGGAGGCAAATTTAAACTATGGCTACACCTTC
TRBV5-1	TRBD2	.	TRBJ2-1	16	CASSAVAGSSYNEQFF	TGCGCCAGCAGCGCAGTAGCGGGTAGCTCCTACAATGAGCAGTTCTTC
TRBV5-1	.	.	TRBJ1-4	14	CASSLGRGGEKLFF	TGCGCCAGCAGCTTGGGCAGGGGTGGTGAAAAACTGTTTTTT
TRBV7-6	.	.	TRBJ1-5	17	CASSLLGGGGGSQPQHF	TGTGCCAGCAGCTTACTGGGCGGGGGGGGCGGAAGTCAGCCCCAGCATTTT
TRBV6-1	.	few	TRBJ2-1	15	CASSDARGSYNEQFF	TGTGCCAGCAGTGACGCGCGCGGGTCCTACAATGAGCAGTTCTTC
TRBV7-2	.	.	TRBJ1-5	13	CASSLEPPRPQHF	TGTGCCAGCAGCTTAGAACCGCCTAGGCCCCAGCATTTT
TRBV4-3	TRBD2	once	TRBJ2-1	14	CASSDGTTYNEQFF	TGCGCCAGCAGTGACGGGACTACCTACAATGAGCAGTTCTTC
TRBV5-1	.	.	TRBJ2-7	13	CASSFEGSYEQYF	TGCGCCAGCAGCTTCGAGGGCTCCTACGAGCAGTACTTC
TRBV15	.	once	TRBJ1-2	15	CATSSRTASNYGYTF	TGTGCCACCAGCAGCCGGACAGCCTCTAACTATGGCTACACCTTC
TRBV27	TRBD1	once	TRBJ2-5	14	CASSLQGARETQYF	TGTGCCAGCAGTCTCCAGGGGGCGCGTGAGACCCAGTACTTC
TRBV7-3	TRBD2	.	TRBJ2-2	18	CASSPRVAGAPGTGELFF	TGTGCCAGCAGCCCGAGGGTAGCGGGGGCCCCGGGCACCGGGGAGCTGTTTTTT
TRBV27	.	.	TRBJ2-6	15	CASSLWGVGANVLTF	TGTGCCAGCAGTTTATGGGGGGTCGGGGCCAACGTCCTGACTTTC
TRBV19	TRBD1	.	TRBJ2-3	15	CASSIGTVVTDTQYF	TGTGCCAGTAGTATCGGGACAGTCGTCACAGATACGCAGTATTTT
TRBV28	.	.	TRBJ1-5	15	CASSFGGWSNQPQHF	TGTGCCAGCAGTTTCGGGGGGTGGAGCAATCAGCCCCAGCATTTT
TRBV7-2	TRBD2	.	TRBJ2-7	16	CASSRRLAGGMHEQYF	TGTGCCAGCAGCCGGAGACTAGCGGGAGGTATGCACGAGCAGTACTTC
TRBV5-1	.	.	TRBJ2-2	15	CASRSRQGGTGELFF	TGCGCCAGCAGAAGTCGGCAGGGAGGTACCGGGGAGCTGTTTTTT
TRBV5-1	TRBD2	.	TRBJ2-3	18	CASSGGLAGGPPTDTQYF	TGCGCCAGCAGCGGGGGACTAGCGGGGGGCCCCCCCACAGATACGCAGTATTTT
TRBV20-1	TRBD1	.	TRBJ2-3	16	CSASNLRTGLGDTQYF	TGCAGTGCTAGTAATTTGAGGACAGGGCTAGGAGATACGCAGTATTTT
TRBV9	.	once	TRBJ1-3	16	CASSVDARGVGNTIYF	TGTGCCAGCAGCGTAGACGCCAGGGGTGTAGGAAACACCATATATTTT
TRBV5-1	.	.	TRBJ2-5	15	CASSWELDFWETQYF	TGCGCCAGCAGCTGGGAACTAGACTTTTGGGAGACCCAGTACTTC
TRBV10-3	.	.	TRBJ2-5	12	CAISTGLETQYF	TGTGCCATCAGTACAGGGTTGGAGACCCAGTACTTC
TRBV19	.	.	TRBJ2-3	16	CASSIIGRTHTDTQYF	TGTGCCAGTAGTATAATAGGGAGGACTCACACAGATACGCAGTATTTT
TRBV19	.	.	TRBJ1-6	14	CASIGGRWNSPLHF	TGTGCCAGTATCGGAGGCCGTTGGAATTCACCCCTCCACTTT
TRBV30	TRBD1	.	TRBJ2-7	13	CAWSVGQGAEQYF	TGTGCCTGGAGTGTCGGACAGGGAGCCGAGCAGTACTTC
TRBV27	TRBD1	.	TRBJ1-2	14	CASRTDRGVGGYTF	TGTGCCAGCAGGACGGACAGGGGAGTGGGTGGCTACACCTTC
TRBV5-1	TRBD1	.	TRBJ2-7	16	CASSGEYGTGLYEQYF	TGCGCCAGCAGCGGGGAATACGGGACAGGGCTTTACGAGCAGTACTTC
TRBV4-3	.	once	TRBJ1-6	16	CASSQEYGGLNSPLHF	TGCGCCAGCAGCCAAGAGTACGGAGGCCTTAATTCACCCCTCCACTTT
TRBV2	.	.	TRBJ2-3	15	CASSGVQGFTDTQYF	TGTGCCAGCAGTGGGGTACAGGGATTCACAGATACGCAGTATTTT
TRBV9	.	.	TRBJ2-3	18	CASSVGDGGGFQTDTQYF	TGTGCCAGCAGCGTAGGTGACGGCGGGGGCTTCCAAACAGATACGCAGTATTTT
TRBV7-6	TRBD1	once	TRBJ2-2	17	CASSSGDSPANTGELFF	TGTGCCAGCAGCTCCGGGGACAGCCCGGCGAACACCGGGGAGCTGTTTTTT
TRBV18	TRBD2	once	TRBJ2-1	16	CASSPLGTSSYNEQFF	TGTGCCAGCTCACCGTTGGGGACTAGCTCCTACAATGAGCAGTTCTTC
TRBV7-8	TRBD2	few	TRBJ2-7	15	CASSRGLAVSNEQYF	TGTGCCAGCAGCCGAGGACTAGCGGTCAGCAACGAGCAGTACTTC